One sample yielded the 8 T cell receptor beta chains listed below, sequenced in a study of neurological immune-mediated disorders. TCRdb recomputed calls from the 5' RACE reads with MiXCR, one row per CDR3 protein. Among about 50,000 distinct CDR3 sequences listed, roughly 4.6% were seen once. The source material was PBMCs. The receptors were gathered from a man aged 50-60 years with multiple sclerosis.

This clonotype showed up just a few times. This sequence joins TRBV7-2 and TRBJ1-5; D not certain. The CDR3 runs 13 residues. Germline-derived CDR1 and CDR2 are SGHTA and FQGNSA. V was pared by 0 bases and J by 5 bases, with 5 bases between. This CDR3 reads CASSLAQHQPQHF. The CDR3 nucleotides read TGTGCCAGCAGCTTAGCCCAGCATCAGCCCCAGCATTTT.

This clonotype was picked up many times. J is TRBJ1-6 and V is TRBV20-1, with a tentative D call TRBD1 (5 bases). CDR3 length: 13 amino acids. The germline V gene encodes CDR1 DFQATT and CDR2 SNEGSKA (reference sequence). V was pared by 3 bases and J by 6 bases, with 9 bases between. This chain's CDR3 is CSASGGPNSPLHF. DNA of the CDR3: TGCAGTGCTAGTGGGGGACCTAATTCACCCCTCCACTTT.

This clonotype showed up just a few times. The V and J genes are TRBV5-1 and TRBJ2-5; D remains ambiguous. This CDR3 is 14 amino acids long. CDR1 and CDR2 (germline): SGHRS, YFSETQ. The V and J ends lost 0 bases and 1 base respectively, with 7 bases between them. This chain's CDR3 is CASSLVGFQETQYF. CDR3 coding DNA: TGCGCCAGCAGCTTGGTAGGGTTCCAAGAGACCCAGTACTTC.

This clonotype has at least ten counts. The chain uses TRBV27 and TRBJ2-7; TRBD2 aligns across 8 bases. Unmatched junction bases numbered 9, after V lost 5 bases and J lost 3 bases. In germline, CDR1 is MNHEY, CDR2 SMNVEV (reference sequence). The CDR3 is 15 amino acids. CDR3 in amino acids: CASSPPSGSLYEQYF. CDR3 DNA sequence: TGTGCCAGCAGTCCACCTAGCGGGTCCCTCTACGAGCAGTACTTC.

This clonotype came up many times. The chain couples TRBV5-1 to TRBJ2-3; the D gene is possibly TRBD1 (6 bases). The CDR3 spans 14 residues. CDR1 and CDR2 from the germline V gene are SGHRS and YFSETQ. V was trimmed by 0 bases and J by 6 bases, leaving 11 bases between them. The CDR3 here is CASSLVPQGDTQYF. The DNA of the CDR3 is TGCGCCAGCAGCTTGGTCCCCCAGGGGGATACGCAGTATTTT.

The rearrangement uses TRBV7-8 and TRBJ2-1; the D call may be TRBD1 or TRBD2 (5 bases each). The CDR3 has 15 residues. V lost 5 bases to trimming and J lost 2 bases, with 13 bases between them. Germline CDR1 SGHVS, CDR2 FQNEAQ. The CDR3 protein is CASSPGAPTYNEQFF. In nucleotides, the CDR3 is TGTGCCAGCAGCCCCGGGGCTCCCACCTACAATGAGCAGTTCTTC. The full variable domain, in which reference TRBV7-8 and TRBJ2-1 provide the parts outside the CDR3, is GAGVSQSPRYKVAKRGQDVALRCDPISGHVSLFWYQQALGQGPEFLTYFQNEAQLDKSGLPSDRFFAERPEGSVSTLKIQRTQQEDSAVYLCASSPGAPTYNEQFFGPGTRLTVL.

Many counts were recorded for this clonotype. This rearrangement joins TRBV29-1 to TRBJ2-3; D is unclear. V was shortened by 4 bases and J by 1 base, with 6 bases between the two germline ends. The CDR3 consists of 12 residues. Per germline, CDR1 SQVTM and CDR2 ANQGSEA. The CDR3 protein is CSVGAGTDTQYF. The CDR3 bases are TGCAGCGTTGGGGCGGGCACAGATACGCAGTATTTT.

In this sample, this clonotype turned up many times. The V gene is TRBV12-3 or TRBV12-4, the J gene TRBJ1-6; no clear D gene. Trimming stripped 1 base from V and 5 bases from J, with 6 bases between. This CDR3 region has 14 residues. The CDR3 DNA follows: TGTGCCAGCAGTTTAGGACGAGATAATTCACCCCTCCACTTT. Amino acid sequence: CASSLGRDNSPLHF.